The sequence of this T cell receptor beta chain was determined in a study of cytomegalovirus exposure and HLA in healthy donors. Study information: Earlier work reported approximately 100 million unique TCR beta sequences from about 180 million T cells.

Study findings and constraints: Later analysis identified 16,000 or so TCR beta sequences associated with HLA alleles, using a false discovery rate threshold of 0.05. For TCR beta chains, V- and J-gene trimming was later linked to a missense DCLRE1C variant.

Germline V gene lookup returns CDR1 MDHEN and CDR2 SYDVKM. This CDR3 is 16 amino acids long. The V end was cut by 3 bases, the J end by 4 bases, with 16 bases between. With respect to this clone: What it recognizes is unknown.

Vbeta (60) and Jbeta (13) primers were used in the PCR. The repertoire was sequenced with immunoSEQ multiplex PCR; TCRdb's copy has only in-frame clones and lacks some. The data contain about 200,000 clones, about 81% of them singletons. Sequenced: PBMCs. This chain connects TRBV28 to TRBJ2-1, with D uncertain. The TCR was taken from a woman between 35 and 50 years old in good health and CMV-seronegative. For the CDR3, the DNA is TGTGCCAGCAGTTTTCGAGCCCTAATCATATACAATGAGCAGTTCTTC. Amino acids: CASSFRALIIYNEQFF.